This T cell receptor beta chain was identified during a study of regulatory T cells in long-lasting Graves disease. Study conclusions and caveats: More public clonotypes were shared by persistent patients (under 3,000) than by new patients (approximately 1,000).

Time point: newly diagnosed GD, antithyroid drugs for less than 3 months. Generation of the TCR library employed RNA extracted from PBMCs. Roughly 10-milliliter peripheral blood samples went into EDTA tubes. iRepertoire HTBI primers and Arm-PCR of CDR3 regions built TCR beta libraries. TCRdb itself ran the multiplex PCR reads through MiXCR, one entry per CDR3 protein. Altogether approximately 400,000 distinct CDR3 sequences are present, 12% being singletons, with the ten largest covering 15% to 20%. The CDR3 runs to 15 residues. Trimming took 2 bases from V and 0 from J, leaving 8 bases between them. The germline CDR1 and CDR2 sequences are SGDLS and YYNGEE. This clonotype was recorded a few times. The antigen is unknown. The same data also went into a second study, on T cells in Graves' hyperthyroidism and ophthalmopathy. This second study says: Lactation, pregnancy, other autoimmune disease or uncontrolled infection led to exclusion of patients. Through a model of 13 V-J features, ophthalmopathy was separated from stable hyperthyroidism.

The sample consisted of peripheral blood mononuclear cells (PBMCs), taken at new diagnosis, from a patient treated with antithyroid drugs. V is TRBV9 and J is TRBJ2-2; perhaps TRBD2 as D (5 bases). The source is a woman aged 18 to 35 with Graves disease. The CDR3 loop reads CASSVGATNTGELFF. The CDR3 bases are TGTGCCAGCAGCGTGGGAGCTACGAACACCGGGGAGCTGTTTTTT.